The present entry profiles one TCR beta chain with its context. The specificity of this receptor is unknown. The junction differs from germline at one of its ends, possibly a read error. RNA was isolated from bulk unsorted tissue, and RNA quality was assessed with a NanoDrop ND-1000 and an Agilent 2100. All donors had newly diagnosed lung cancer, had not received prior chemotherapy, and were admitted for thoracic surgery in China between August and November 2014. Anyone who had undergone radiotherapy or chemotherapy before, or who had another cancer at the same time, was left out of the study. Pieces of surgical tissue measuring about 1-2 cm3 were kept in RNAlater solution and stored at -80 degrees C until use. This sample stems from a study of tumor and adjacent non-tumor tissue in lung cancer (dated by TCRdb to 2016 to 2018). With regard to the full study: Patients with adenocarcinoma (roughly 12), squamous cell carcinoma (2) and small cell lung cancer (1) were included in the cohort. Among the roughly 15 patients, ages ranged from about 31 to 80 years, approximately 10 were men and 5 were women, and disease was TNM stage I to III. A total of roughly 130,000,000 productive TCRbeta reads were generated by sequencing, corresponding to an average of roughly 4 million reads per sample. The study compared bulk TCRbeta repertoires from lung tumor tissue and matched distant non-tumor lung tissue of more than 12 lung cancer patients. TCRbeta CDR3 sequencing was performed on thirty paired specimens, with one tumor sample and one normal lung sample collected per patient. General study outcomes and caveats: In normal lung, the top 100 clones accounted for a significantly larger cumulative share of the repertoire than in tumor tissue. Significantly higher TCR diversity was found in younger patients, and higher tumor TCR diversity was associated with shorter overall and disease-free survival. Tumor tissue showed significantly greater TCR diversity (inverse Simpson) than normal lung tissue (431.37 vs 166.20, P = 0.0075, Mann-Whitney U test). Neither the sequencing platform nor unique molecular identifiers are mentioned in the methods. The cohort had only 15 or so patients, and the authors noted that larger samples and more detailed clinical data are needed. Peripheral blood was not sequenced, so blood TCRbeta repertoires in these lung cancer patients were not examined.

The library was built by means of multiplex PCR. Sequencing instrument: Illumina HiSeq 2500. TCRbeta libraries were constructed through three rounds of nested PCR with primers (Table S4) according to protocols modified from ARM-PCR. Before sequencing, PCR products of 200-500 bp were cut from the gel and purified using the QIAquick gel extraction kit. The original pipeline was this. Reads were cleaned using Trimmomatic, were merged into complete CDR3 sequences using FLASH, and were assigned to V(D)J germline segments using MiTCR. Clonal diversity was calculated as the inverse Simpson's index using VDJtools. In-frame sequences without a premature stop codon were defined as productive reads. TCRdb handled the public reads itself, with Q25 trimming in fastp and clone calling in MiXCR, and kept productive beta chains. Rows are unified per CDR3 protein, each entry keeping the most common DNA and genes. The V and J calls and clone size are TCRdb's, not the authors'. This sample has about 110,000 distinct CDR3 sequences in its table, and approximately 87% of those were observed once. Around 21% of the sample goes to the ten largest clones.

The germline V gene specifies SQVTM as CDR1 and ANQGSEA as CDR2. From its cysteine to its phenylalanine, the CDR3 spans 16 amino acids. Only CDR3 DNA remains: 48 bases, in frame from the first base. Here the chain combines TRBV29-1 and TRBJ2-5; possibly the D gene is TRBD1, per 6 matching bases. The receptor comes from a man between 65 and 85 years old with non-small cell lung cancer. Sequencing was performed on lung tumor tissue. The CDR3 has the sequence CSAMSYLQTGQEAQYF. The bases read TGCAGCGCCATGTCCTACCTCCAGACAGGTCAAGAGGCCCAGTATTTC.